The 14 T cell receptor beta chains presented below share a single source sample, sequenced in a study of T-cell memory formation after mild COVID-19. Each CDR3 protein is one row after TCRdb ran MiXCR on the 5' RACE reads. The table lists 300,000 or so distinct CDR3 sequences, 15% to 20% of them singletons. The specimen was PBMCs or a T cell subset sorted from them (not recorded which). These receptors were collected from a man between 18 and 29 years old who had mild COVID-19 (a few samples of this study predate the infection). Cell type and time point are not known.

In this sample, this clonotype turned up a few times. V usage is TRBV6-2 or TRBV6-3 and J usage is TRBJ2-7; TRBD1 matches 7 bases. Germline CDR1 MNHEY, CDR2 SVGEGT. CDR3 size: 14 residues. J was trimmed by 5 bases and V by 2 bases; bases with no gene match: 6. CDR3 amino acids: CASSYPGGRHEQYV. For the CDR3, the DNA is TGTGCCAGCAGTTACCCAGGGGGAAGGCACGAGCAGTACGTC.

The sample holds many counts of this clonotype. The chain's CDR3 is CASSLEGQAYNEQFF. The CDR3, as DNA: TGCGCCAGCAGCTTGGAGGGACAGGCCTACAATGAGCAGTTCTTC. V usage is TRBV5-1 and J usage is TRBJ2-1; 8 bases line up with TRBD1. Germline V gene sequence: CDR1 SGHRS, CDR2 YFSETQ. The J segment lost 2 bases and the V segment lost 0 bases, leaving 1 base of the junction unmatched. This CDR3 contains 15 residues.

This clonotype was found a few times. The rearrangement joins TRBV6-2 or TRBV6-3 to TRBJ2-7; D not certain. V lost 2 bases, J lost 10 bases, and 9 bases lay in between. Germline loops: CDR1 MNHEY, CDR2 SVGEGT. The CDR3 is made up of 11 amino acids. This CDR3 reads CASSYGPSQYV. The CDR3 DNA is TGTGCCAGCAGTTACGGACCAAGTCAGTACGTC.

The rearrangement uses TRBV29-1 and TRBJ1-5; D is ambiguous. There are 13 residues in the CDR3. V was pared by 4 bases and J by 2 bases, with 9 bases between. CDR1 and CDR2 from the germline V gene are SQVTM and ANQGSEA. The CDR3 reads CSVAQDGNQPQHF. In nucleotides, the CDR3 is TGCAGCGTTGCCCAGGACGGCAATCAGCCCCAGCATTTT.

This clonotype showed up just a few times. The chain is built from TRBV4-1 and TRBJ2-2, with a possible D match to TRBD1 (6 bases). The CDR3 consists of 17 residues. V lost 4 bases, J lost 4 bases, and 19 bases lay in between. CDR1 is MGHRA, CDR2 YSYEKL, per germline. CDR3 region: CASSLIPGASFTGELFF. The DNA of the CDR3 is TGCGCCAGCAGCCTTATTCCAGGGGCATCATTCACCGGGGAGCTGTTTTTT.

CDR3 loop: CSVEAGPDTQYF. Written as DNA, the CDR3 is TGCAGCGTTGAGGCAGGGCCAGATACGCAGTATTTT. This chain uses TRBV29-1 with TRBJ2-3; weak D call: TRBD1 (5 bases). Germline CDR1 is SQVTM and CDR2 is ANQGSEA. V lost 3 bases and J 4 bases, leaving 8 bases between the germline ends. This CDR3 contains 12 residues.

The CDR3, as DNA: TGTGCCAGCAGCGTAGAGCAGCACGGATACATTCAGTACTTC. Translating gives CASSVEQHGYIQYF. The gene calls are TRBV9 and TRBJ2-4; D not resolved. The germline CDR1 and CDR2 sequences are SGDLS and YYNGEE. The CDR3 sequence is 14 residues long. Trimming stripped 0 bases from V and 8 bases from J, with 12 bases between.

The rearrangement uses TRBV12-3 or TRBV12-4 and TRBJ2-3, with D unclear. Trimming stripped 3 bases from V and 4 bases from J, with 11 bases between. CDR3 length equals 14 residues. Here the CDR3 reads CASSLVSSADTQYF. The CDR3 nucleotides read TGTGCCAGCAGTTTGGTGTCGTCCGCAGATACGCAGTATTTT.

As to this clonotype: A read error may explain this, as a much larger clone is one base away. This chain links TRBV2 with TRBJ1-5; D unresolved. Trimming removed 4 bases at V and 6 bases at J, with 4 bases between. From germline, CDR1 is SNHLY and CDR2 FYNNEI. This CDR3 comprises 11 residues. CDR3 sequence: CASSVGQPQHF. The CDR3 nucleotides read TGTGCCAGCAGTGTGGGTCAGCCCCAGCATTTT.

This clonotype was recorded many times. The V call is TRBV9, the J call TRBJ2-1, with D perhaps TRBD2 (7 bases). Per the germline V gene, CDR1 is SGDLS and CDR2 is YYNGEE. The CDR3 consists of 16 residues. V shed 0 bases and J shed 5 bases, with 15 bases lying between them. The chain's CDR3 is CASSVGRGGPHNEQFF. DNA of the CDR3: TGTGCCAGCAGCGTAGGGAGGGGGGGGCCACACAATGAGCAGTTCTTC.

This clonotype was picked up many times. For the CDR3, the DNA is TGCGCCAGCAGCTTGGGGAGGACGAAAGAGACCCAGTACTTC. It encodes CASSLGRTKETQYF. V gene TRBV5-1 combines with J gene TRBJ2-5; D is possibly TRBD2 (5 bases). The CDR3 consists of 14 residues. CDR1 SGHRS and CDR2 YFSETQ come from the germline V gene. The ends were cut back, 0 bases at V and 3 bases at J, with 9 bases in the middle.

CDR3 in amino acids: CASSFGTSNTGELFF. The CDR3 coding sequence is TGTGCCAGCAGCTTTGGCACCTCGAACACCGGGGAGCTGTTTTTT. The chain has TRBV5-6 and TRBJ2-2; D is unresolved. Germline V gene lookup returns CDR1 SGHDT and CDR2 YYEEEE. V gave up 2 bases and J gave up 0 bases, with 8 bases separating them. The CDR3 is 15 residues long.

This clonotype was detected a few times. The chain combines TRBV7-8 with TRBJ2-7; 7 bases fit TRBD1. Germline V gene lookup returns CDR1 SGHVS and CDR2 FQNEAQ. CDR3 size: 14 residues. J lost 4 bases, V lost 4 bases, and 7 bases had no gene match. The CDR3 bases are TGTGCCAGCAGCTGGGGACAGTTGAAATACGAGCAGTACGTC. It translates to CASSWGQLKYEQYV.

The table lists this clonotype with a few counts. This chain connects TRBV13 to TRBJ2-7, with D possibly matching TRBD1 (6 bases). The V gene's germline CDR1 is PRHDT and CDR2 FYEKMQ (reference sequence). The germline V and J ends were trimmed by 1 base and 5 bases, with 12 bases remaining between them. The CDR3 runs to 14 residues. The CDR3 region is CASSLVGRGHEQYV. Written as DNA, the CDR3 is TGTGCCAGCAGCTTAGTAGGCAGGGGCCACGAGCAGTACGTC.